This T cell receptor (beta chain) was documented in a study of blood T cell repertoires in COVID-19. For the study at large: Collection of acute and convalescent COVID-19 samples took place in the United States, Italy and Spain.

As handled by the study authors: Reference gene primer amplification gave estimated nucleated cell counts. Clones were read by immunoSEQ multiplex PCR, and TCRdb kept only the in-frame ones, dropping some. The DNA was the basis for D and trimming; V, J and clone size are from that table. The repertoire consists of 450,000 or so clones, with 90% occurring once and the leading ten covering roughly 0.66%. Participant age was roughly 18 to 90 years, and participants resided in about two dozen US areas. The CDR3 loop spans 14 amino acids. CDR1 MNHEY and CDR2 SMNVEV come from the germline V gene (reference sequence). Trimming removed 5 bases at V and 0 bases at J, with 8 bases between.

This receptor was taken from a man aged 18-30 years who had recovered from COVID-19. Material: PBMCs or T cells enriched from blood (not recorded which). The rearrangement links TRBV27 to TRBJ1-3; the D is unclear. The CDR3 is CASSPRGSGNTIYF. The CDR3 coding sequence is TGTGCCAGCAGTCCCCGGGGCTCTGGAAACACCATATATTTT.